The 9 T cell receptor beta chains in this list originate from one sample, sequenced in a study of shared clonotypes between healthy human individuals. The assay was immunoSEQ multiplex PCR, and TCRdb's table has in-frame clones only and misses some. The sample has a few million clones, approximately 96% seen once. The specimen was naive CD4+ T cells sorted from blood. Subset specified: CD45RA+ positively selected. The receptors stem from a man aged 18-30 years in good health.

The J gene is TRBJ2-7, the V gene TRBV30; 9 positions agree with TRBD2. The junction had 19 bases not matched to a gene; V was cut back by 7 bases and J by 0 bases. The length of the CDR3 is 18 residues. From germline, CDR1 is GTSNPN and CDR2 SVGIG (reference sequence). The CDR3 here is CASSDGGRGQGPSYEQYF. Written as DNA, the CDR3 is TGTGCCTCGTCAGACGGCGGGAGGGGCCAGGGGCCCTCCTACGAGCAGTACTTC.

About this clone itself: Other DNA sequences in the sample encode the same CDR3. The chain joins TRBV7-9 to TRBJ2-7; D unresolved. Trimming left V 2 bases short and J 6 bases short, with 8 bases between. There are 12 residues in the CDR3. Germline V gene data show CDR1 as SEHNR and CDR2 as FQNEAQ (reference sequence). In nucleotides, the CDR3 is TGTGCCAGCAGCTTATCCCTCGGCGAGCAGTACTTC. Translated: CASSLSLGEQYF.

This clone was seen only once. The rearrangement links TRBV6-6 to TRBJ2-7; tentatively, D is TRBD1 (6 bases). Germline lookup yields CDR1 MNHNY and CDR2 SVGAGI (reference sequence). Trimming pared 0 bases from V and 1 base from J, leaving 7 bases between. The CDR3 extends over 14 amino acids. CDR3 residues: CASSYSDRSYEQYF. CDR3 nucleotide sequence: TGTGCCAGCAGTTACTCCGACAGGTCCTACGAGCAGTACTTC.

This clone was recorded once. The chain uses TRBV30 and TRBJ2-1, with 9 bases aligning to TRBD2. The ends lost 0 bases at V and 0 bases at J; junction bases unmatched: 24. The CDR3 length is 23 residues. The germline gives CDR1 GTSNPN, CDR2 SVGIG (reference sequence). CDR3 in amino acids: CAWSVKWGAAGGSPKSSYNEQFF. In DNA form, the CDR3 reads TGTGCCTGGAGTGTAAAGTGGGGAGCAGCGGGAGGATCCCCTAAAAGCTCCTACAATGAGCAGTTCTTC.

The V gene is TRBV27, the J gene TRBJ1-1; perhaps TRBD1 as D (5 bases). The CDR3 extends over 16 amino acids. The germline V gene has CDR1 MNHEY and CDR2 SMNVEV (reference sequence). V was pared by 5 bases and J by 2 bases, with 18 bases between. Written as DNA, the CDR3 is TGTGCCAGCAGTCCTTCCGCGGGGGAGGTAAACACTGAAGCTTTCTTT. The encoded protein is CASSPSAGEVNTEAFF.

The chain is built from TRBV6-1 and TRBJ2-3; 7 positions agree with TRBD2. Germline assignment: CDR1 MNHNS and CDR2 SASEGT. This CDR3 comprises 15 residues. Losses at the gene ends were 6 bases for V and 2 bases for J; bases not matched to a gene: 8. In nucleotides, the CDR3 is TGTGCCAGCAGGACTAGCATTGCCCCCACAGATACGCAGTATTTT. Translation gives CASRTSIAPTDTQYF.

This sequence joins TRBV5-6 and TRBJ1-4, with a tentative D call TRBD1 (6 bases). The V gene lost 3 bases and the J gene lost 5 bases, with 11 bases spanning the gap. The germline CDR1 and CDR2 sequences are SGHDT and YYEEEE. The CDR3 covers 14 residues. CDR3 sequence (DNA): TGTGCCAGCAGCTCGGGACACAACAATGAAAAACTGTTTTTT. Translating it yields CASSSGHNNEKLFF.

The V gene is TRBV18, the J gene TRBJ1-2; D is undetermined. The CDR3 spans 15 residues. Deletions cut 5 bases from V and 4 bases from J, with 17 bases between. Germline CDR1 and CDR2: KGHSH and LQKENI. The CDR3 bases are TGTGCCAGCTCATCTAAGAACCCCGCAACCTATGGCTACACCTTC. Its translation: CASSSKNPATYGYTF.

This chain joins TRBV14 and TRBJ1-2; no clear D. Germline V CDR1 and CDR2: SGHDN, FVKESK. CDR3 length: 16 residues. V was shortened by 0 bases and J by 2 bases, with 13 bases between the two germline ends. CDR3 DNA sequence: TGTGCCAGCAGCCAAGAGGGCACCGGACGGAACTATGGCTACACCTTC. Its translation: CASSQEGTGRNYGYTF. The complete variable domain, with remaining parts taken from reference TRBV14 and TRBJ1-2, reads EAGVTQFPSHSVIEKGQTVTLRCDPISGHDNLYWYRRVMGKEIKFLLHFVKESKQDESGMPNNRFLAERTGGTYSTLKVQPAELEDSGVYFCASSQEGTGRNYGYTFGSGTRLTVV.